The next 20 T cell receptor beta chains were all read from a single sample in a study of T cell responses to AZD1222 COVID-19 vaccine. The data were produced by immunoSEQ multiplex PCR, yet TCRdb's version contains in-frame clones alone and is incomplete. The sample lists fewer than 200,000 clones, roughly 92% occurring once. The material sequenced was peripheral blood, taken on day 0 of AZD1222 vaccination. The receptors come from an adult in good health.

This chain joins TRBV4-2 and TRBJ2-7; D not certain. Germline assignment: CDR1 LGHNA and CDR2 YNFKEQ. This CDR3 comprises 12 residues. Trimming stripped 6 bases from V and 4 bases from J, with 10 bases between. The CDR3 is CASSSRGYEQYV. DNA for the CDR3: TGTGCCAGCAGTTCACGAGGATACGAGCAGTACGTC.

For the CDR3, the DNA is TGTGCCAGCAGTGAAGTCCGGGACCCAAGACCCCCTGAAGCTTTCTTT. Translated, it gives CASSEVRDPRPPEAFF. The chain has TRBV2 and TRBJ1-1; TRBD1 might be the D (5 bases). The CDR3 covers 16 residues. Germline CDR1 SNHLY, CDR2 FYNNEI. V dropped 1 base and J dropped 6 bases, with 18 bases sitting between them. Drawing the rest from reference TRBV2 and TRBJ1-1, the complete variable domain is EPEVTQTPSHQVTQMGQEVILRCVPISNHLYFYWYRQILGQKVEFLVSFYNNEISEKSEIFDDQFSVERPDGSNFTLKIRSTKLEDSAMYFCASSEVRDPRPPEAFFGQGTRLTVV.

This CDR3 reads CAWSFGRLAKNIQYF. For the CDR3, the DNA is TGTGCCTGGAGTTTTGGACGGTTAGCCAAAAACATTCAGTACTTC. The chain uses TRBV30 and TRBJ2-4; no firm D call. Germline-derived CDR1 and CDR2 are GTSNPN and SVGIG (reference sequence). V was pared by 2 bases and J by 0 bases, with 11 bases between. The CDR3 runs to 15 residues.

V and J are TRBV11-2 and TRBJ1-2, with a weak D call TRBD1 (6 bases). CDR3 length: 13 amino acids. The germline V and J ends were trimmed by 1 base and 8 bases, with 11 bases remaining between them. Germline V gene data show CDR1 as SGHAT and CDR2 as FQNNGV. CDR3 in DNA: TGTGCCAGCAGCTTAGGGGGGGCACGGGGCTACACCTTC. Protein sequence: CASSLGGARGYTF. Together with reference TRBV11-2 and TRBJ1-2, the CDR3 gives the full variable domain: EAGVAQSPRYKIIEKRQSVAFWCNPISGHATLYWYQQILGQGPKLLIQFQNNGVVDDSQLPKDRFSAERLKGVDSTLKIQPAKLEDSAVYLCASSLGGARGYTFGSGTRLTVV.

CDR3 sequence reads: CASNAPGGEQYF. The CDR3 nucleotides read TGTGCCAGCAACGCCCCCGGAGGTGAGCAGTACTTC. The chain joins TRBV7-9 to TRBJ2-7, with a weak D call TRBD2 (5 bases). V lost 7 bases and J lost 7, with 14 bases in between. CDR3 size: 12 residues. In germline, CDR1 is SEHNR, CDR2 FQNEAQ (reference sequence).

The gene calls are TRBV2 and TRBJ2-1; D might be TRBD1 (5 bases). The CDR3 is 14 residues long. The V end lost 6 bases, the J end lost 4 bases, and 13 bases lay between the germline ends. The germline V gene encodes CDR1 SNHLY and CDR2 FYNNEI. CDR3: CASSGYRGYNEQFF. The CDR3 nucleotides read TGTGCCAGCAGCGGATATAGGGGTTACAATGAGCAGTTCTTC.

The CDR3 DNA is TGTGCCTGGAGGGGGGCAACTAATGAAAAACTGTTTTTT. Protein sequence: CAWRGATNEKLFF. The chain joins TRBV30 to TRBJ1-4, with D maybe TRBD1 (5 bases). With 3 bases removed from V and 0 bases from J, the gap between germline ends came to 5 bases. Germline CDR1 GTSNPN, CDR2 SVGIG (reference sequence). This CDR3 has 13 amino acids.

The rearrangement links TRBV7-7 to TRBJ2-5; 7 bases fit TRBD2. The V gene end was trimmed by 4 bases and the J gene end by 2 bases; junction bases not matched to a gene: 4. The CDR3 sequence is 14 residues long. CDR1 and CDR2 from the germline V gene are SSHAT and FNYEAQ (reference sequence). The CDR3 sequence: CASSSGGGQETQYF. The CDR3, as DNA: TGTGCCAGCAGCTCGGGCGGGGGACAAGAGACCCAGTACTTC.

The chain has TRBV12-3 or TRBV12-4 and TRBJ1-2; TRBD1 matches 9 bases. The CDR3 is 13 residues long. J was trimmed by 7 bases and V by 3 bases; bases with no gene match: 3. CDR3 protein: CASSFGTGLGYTF. The CDR3 DNA follows: TGTGCCAGCAGTTTCGGGACAGGGCTTGGCTACACCTTC.

J is TRBJ2-5 and V is TRBV2; no clear D. V lost 3 bases and J 5 bases, leaving 10 bases between the germline ends. CDR1 is SNHLY and CDR2 is FYNNEI in the germline V gene. The CDR3 spans 13 residues. The CDR3 is CASSDTGGETQYF. CDR3 in DNA: TGTGCCAGCAGTGATACGGGTGGGGAGACCCAGTACTTC.

This clone was recorded many times. The chain links TRBV6-1 to TRBJ2-5, with D uncertain. There are 11 residues in the CDR3. V was clipped by 3 bases and J by 5 bases, with 4 bases between them. CDR1 is MNHNS, CDR2 SASEGT, per germline. This CDR3 is CASSEGETQYF. The CDR3 coding sequence is TGTGCCAGCAGTGAGGGGGAGACCCAGTACTTC.

The V and J genes are TRBV11-2 and TRBJ2-7; D is ambiguous. CDR3 size: 13 residues. Between the trimmed V and J ends, which lost 1 base and 2 bases, there was a span of 6 bases. Germline-derived CDR1 and CDR2 are SGHAT and FQNNGV. CDR3 sequence reads: CASSLAVTYEQYV. The DNA of the CDR3 is TGTGCCAGCAGCTTAGCAGTTACCTACGAGCAGTACGTC.

The chain recombines TRBV9 with TRBJ1-2; no clear D gene. Trimming left V 0 bases short and J 5 bases short, with 14 bases between. The germline V gene encodes CDR1 SGDLS and CDR2 YYNGEE. The CDR3 covers 15 residues. DNA for the CDR3: TGTGCCAGCAGCGTAGAAGGGCAGCCTAGATATGGCTACACCTTC. Translation gives CASSVEGQPRYGYTF.

This clone showed up just once. The V gene is TRBV2, the J gene TRBJ1-2, with 8 bases that match TRBD1. CDR1 and CDR2 (germline): SNHLY, FYNNEI. The ends lost 5 bases at V and 5 bases at J; junction bases unmatched: 4. CDR3 size: 13 residues. The CDR3 nucleotides are TGTGCCAGCAGTTCAGGACAGGGTTATGGCTACACCTTC. Translating it yields CASSSGQGYGYTF. Full variable domain (outside the CDR3, taken from reference TRBV2 and TRBJ1-2): EPEVTQTPSHQVTQMGQEVILRCVPISNHLYFYWYRQILGQKVEFLVSFYNNEISEKSEIFDDQFSVERPDGSNFTLKIRSTKLEDSAMYFCASSSGQGYGYTFGSGTRLTVV.

The chain carries TRBV21-1 and TRBJ2-7; TRBD2 is the table's D call, not checked against the DNA. TRBV21-1 is designated a pseudogene. There are 15 residues in the CDR3. The DNA for the CDR3 is TGTGCCAGCAGCACTATAGCGGGAGGGCCTTACGAGCAGTACTTC. Residues: CASSTIAGGPYEQYF.

V gene TRBV12-3 or TRBV12-4 combines with J gene TRBJ1-5, with D possibly TRBD1 on 5 matching bases. This CDR3 is built from 13 residues. The V and J ends lost 3 bases and 7 bases respectively, with 10 bases between them. CDR3 sequence: CASSFRAEQPQHF. DNA for the CDR3: TGTGCCAGCAGTTTCAGGGCGGAACAGCCCCAGCATTTT.

CDR3 in amino acids: CASSLGTGGSQAFF. For the CDR3, the DNA is TGTGCCAGCAGTTTGGGGACAGGGGGCTCTCAAGCTTTCTTT. The chain joins TRBV28 to TRBJ1-1; TRBD1 matches at 12 bases. The CDR3 length is 14 residues. With 3 bases clipped from V and 9 bases from J, the junction kept 5 bases outside the gene matches. Looked up from germline, CDR1 is MDHEN and CDR2 is SYDVKM.

The rearrangement links TRBV7-9 to TRBJ2-4; perhaps TRBD2 as D (5 bases). The length of the CDR3 is 17 residues. Germline loops: CDR1 SEHNR, CDR2 FQNEAQ (reference sequence). The V end lost 3 bases, the J end lost 0 bases, and 15 bases lay between the germline ends. CDR3 DNA: TGTGCCAGCAGCTTTTGGGGAGTCAATCTAGCCAAAAACATTCAGTACTTC. Its translation is CASSFWGVNLAKNIQYF. The full variable domain, rest sourced from reference TRBV7-9 and TRBJ2-4, is DTGVSQNPRHKITKRGQNVTFRCDPISEHNRLYWYRQTLGQGPEFLTYFQNEAQLEKSRLLSDRFSAERPKGSFSTLEIQRTEQGDSAMYLCASSFWGVNLAKNIQYFGAGTRLSVL.

The rearrangement links TRBV7-2 to TRBJ1-3, with D hard to call. V lost 5 bases, J lost 2 bases, and 10 bases lay in between. CDR3 length: 14 residues. Germline V CDR1 and CDR2: SGHTA, FQGNSA. The CDR3 DNA reads TGTGCCAGCAGCACACGCGCTACTGGAAACACCATATATTTT. Translation gives CASSTRATGNTIYF.

This chain joins TRBV7-2 and TRBJ2-2; D ambiguous. Trimming removed 1 base at V and 11 bases at J, with 17 bases between. Germline V CDR1 and CDR2: SGHTA, FQGNSA. CDR3 length: 15 amino acids. CDR3 amino acids: CASSLVRYPDGELFF. The DNA of the CDR3 is TGTGCCAGCAGCTTAGTTCGGTACCCGGATGGTGAGCTGTTTTTT.